The 3 T cell receptor beta chains in this list originate from one sample, sequenced in a study of graft-versus-host responses after intestinal transplantation. Produced via immunoSEQ multiplex PCR; TCRdb's table is partial and in-frame only. The sample holds approximately 60,000 clones, roughly 89% seen once. Specimen: PBMCs, collected 26 days after transplant. These receptors were obtained from a human patient who received an intestinal transplant, so some T cells may come from the graft donor.

This chain links TRBV6-1 with TRBJ1-6; tentative D call: TRBD1 (6 bases). In germline, CDR1 is MNHNS, CDR2 SASEGT. The CDR3 length is 15 residues. Trimming took 5 bases from V and 8 from J, leaving 16 bases between them. For the CDR3, the DNA is TGTGCCAGCAGTTCCGTCGCAGGGGATCATTCACCCCTCCACTTT. Protein sequence: CASSSVAGDHSPLHF.

The V gene is TRBV7-8, the J gene TRBJ2-1; 7 nucleotides line up with TRBD1. Trimming cost V 1 base and J 3 bases; bases outside gene matches: 6. Germline V gene lookup returns CDR1 SGHVS and CDR2 FQNEAQ. This CDR3 is 16 amino acids long. This CDR3 is CASSLEGAGNYNEQFF. CDR3 nucleotide sequence: TGTGCCAGCAGCTTAGAGGGGGCAGGGAACTACAATGAGCAGTTCTTC.

This rearrangement joins TRBV4-2 to TRBJ1-5, with D tentatively TRBD1 (6 bases). Germline CDR1 is LGHNA and CDR2 is YNFKEQ. The CDR3 sequence is 21 residues long. Deletions cut 0 bases from V and 0 bases from J, with 24 bases between. CDR3 bases: TGTGCCAGCAGCCAAGATGTAGTGGATCTGGACAGACCCTATAGCAATCAGCCCCAGCATTTT. This encodes CASSQDVVDLDRPYSNQPQHF.